A single sample gave rise to the 11 T cell receptor beta chains below, sequenced in a study of memory CD8 T cells in hepatitis C reinfection. Assay: immunoSEQ multiplex PCR; the TCRdb copy retains only in-frame clones and omits some. This sample has 45,000 to 50,000 clones, with nearly 90% found just once. Time point noted: late/post reinfection, 12 to 24 weeks after detection. No in vitro expansion preceded TCR sequencing of the sorted cells. The sequenced material came from naive CD8+ T cells sorted from blood. The receptors stem from a man in his late teens or twenties with hepatitis C virus infection.

V gene TRBV6-1 combines with J gene TRBJ2-2, with 7 bases fitting TRBD1. CDR1 MNHNS and CDR2 SASEGT come from the germline V gene. CDR3 length equals 15 residues. Losses at the gene ends were 3 bases for V and 8 bases for J; bases not matched to a gene: 9. The CDR3 DNA sequence: TGTGCCAGCAGTGACAGACAGGGCCCAGGAGGGGAGCTGTTTTTT. It encodes CASSDRQGPGGELFF.

V and J are TRBV5-1 and TRBJ2-3; 8 bases match TRBD2. V was pared by 1 base and J by 2 bases, with 18 bases of the junction left unmatched. Germline CDR1 SGHRS, CDR2 YFSETQ. CDR3 length equals 20 residues. In DNA, the CDR3 is TGCGCCAGCAGCTTGTCTGATCTGGAGCGGGAGCTTTGGGACACAGATACGCAGTATTTT. This gives the protein CASSLSDLERELWDTDTQYF. The full variable domain, its missing parts supplied by reference TRBV5-1 and TRBJ2-3, is KAGVTQTPRYLIKTRGQQVTLSCSPISGHRSVSWYQQTPGQGLQFLFEYFSETQRNKGNFPGRFSGRQFSNSRSEMNVSTLELGDSALYLCASSLSDLERELWDTDTQYFGPGTRLTVL.

The rearrangement links TRBV5-1 to TRBJ2-3; TRBD2 matches at 11 bases. Per the germline V gene, CDR1 is SGHRS and CDR2 is YFSETQ. The V and J ends lost 4 bases and 0 bases, in that order; junction bases with no gene match: 16. The CDR3 runs 20 residues. DNA of the CDR3: TGCGCCAGCAGCGACGAACTAGCGGGAGAACCAACGGGTAGCACAGATACGCAGTATTTT. It specifies CASSDELAGEPTGSTDTQYF.

J is TRBJ2-1 and V is TRBV29-1, with 11 positions matching TRBD1. This CDR3 contains 17 residues. J gave up 2 bases and V 6 bases, and 12 bases lay outside the gene matches. Germline V gene lookup returns CDR1 SQVTM and CDR2 ANQGSEA. The CDR3 DNA is TGCAGCGTCCGGGACAGGGGGTCGGGGGGGGCCTACAATGAGCAGTTCTTC. This translates into CSVRDRGSGGAYNEQFF.

V gene TRBV14 combines with J gene TRBJ2-5; 8 bases are a match to TRBD2. V was pared by 2 bases and J by 5 bases, with 7 bases of the junction left unmatched. Germline loops: CDR1 SGHDN, CDR2 FVKESK. The CDR3 has 15 residues. The CDR3 sequence: CASSQPTSGSETQYF. The CDR3 DNA reads as TGTGCCAGCAGCCAACCTACTAGCGGTTCGGAGACCCAGTACTTC.

J is TRBJ2-1 and V is TRBV7-3; 11 bases agree with TRBD2. V lost 3 bases, J lost 4 bases, and 2 bases stayed unmatched. The V gene's germline CDR1 is SGHTA and CDR2 FQGTGA. CDR3 size: 15 residues. CDR3 DNA: TGTGCCAGCAGCTTGGGACTAGCGGATTACAATGAGCAGTTCTTC. The encoded protein is CASSLGLADYNEQFF.

The chain couples TRBV5-4 to TRBJ2-2, with D possibly TRBD2 on 5 matching bases. With 2 bases removed from V and 7 bases from J, the gap between germline ends came to 9 bases. The CDR3 contains 13 residues. Germline CDR1 is SGHNT and CDR2 is YYREEE (reference sequence). This CDR3 is CASSFGGNGELFF. The CDR3 region has the DNA TGTGCCAGCAGCTTTGGAGGAAACGGGGAGCTGTTTTTT. Supplemented by reference TRBV5-4 and TRBJ2-2, the full variable domain reads ETGVTQSPTHLIKTRGQQVTLRCSSQSGHNTVSWYQQALGQGPQFIFQYYREEENGRGNFPPRFSGLQFPNYSSELNVNALELDDSALYLCASSFGGNGELFFGEGSRLTVL.

This chain joins TRBV10-3 and TRBJ2-7; TRBD1 aligns across 7 bases. Unmatched junction bases numbered 7, after V lost 11 bases and J lost 0 bases. The CDR3 contains 13 residues. CDR1 is ENHRY and CDR2 is SYGVKD in the germline V gene. CDR3 nucleotides: TGTGCCTTACGGGGACAGAGCTCCTACGAGCAGTACTTC. Amino acid sequence: CALRGQSSYEQYF.

The gene calls are TRBV7-2 and TRBJ2-1; 8 bases line up with TRBD2. The CDR3 totals 15 residues. Germline assignment: CDR1 SGHTA and CDR2 FQGNSA. V gave up 1 base and J gave up 9 bases; unmatched junction bases: 8. The CDR3 nucleotides read TGTGCCAGCAGCTTAGAAGCGGGAGACGGTACTGAGCAGTTCTTC. Translated, it gives CASSLEAGDGTEQFF.

This clone was observed once. The chain uses TRBV6-5 and TRBJ1-4; weak D call: TRBD1 (6 bases). The V gene lost 3 bases and the J gene lost 7 bases, with 15 bases spanning the gap. Germline V CDR1 and CDR2: MNHEY, SVGAGI. The CDR3 contains 15 residues. The CDR3 sequence is CASSYGGGAGEKLFF. CDR3 bases: TGTGCCAGCAGTTATGGGGGGGGCGCGGGTGAAAAACTGTTTTTT.

To note about this clone: One junction end disagrees with the germline gene, perhaps due to a read error. The rearrangement uses TRBV11-2 and TRBJ1-2; D call uncertain. Germline CDR1 and CDR2: SGHAT and FQNNGV. The CDR3 extends over 16 amino acids. In DNA form, the CDR3 reads TGTGCCGGCAGCTTGGGTGGACTGCCTACCAACTATGGCTACACCTTC. Translating it yields CAGSLGGLPTNYGYTF.